Sequencing of this TCR beta chain was carried out in a study of shared clonotypes between healthy human individuals. Points from the study as a whole: Four donors shared approximately 5% of their naive CD4 clonotypes.

CDR1 is SQVTM and CDR2 is ANQGSEA in the germline V gene. The CDR3 extends over 14 amino acids. Trimming took 4 bases from V and 4 from J, leaving 16 bases between them. Concerning this clone itself: Its antigen remains unidentified.

Sequencing was performed with immunoSEQ multiplex PCR; in TCRdb, only in-frame clones are kept and a portion is missing. The sample contains about 1.1 million clones, more than 75% of which appear only once. Sequencing input: memory CD4+ T cells from PBMCs. Subset in this sample: CD45RA-negative fraction. The chain combines TRBV29-1 with TRBJ1-2, with TRBD1 as a possible D gene (5 bases). This TCR was recovered from a man aged 18 to 30 in good health. Some clones in this sample may be carry-over from other donors' samples. The DNA for the CDR3 is TGCAGCGTTGCCGGGGCAGGGTATAGCTATGGCTACACCTTC. Translation gives CSVAGAGYSYGYTF.